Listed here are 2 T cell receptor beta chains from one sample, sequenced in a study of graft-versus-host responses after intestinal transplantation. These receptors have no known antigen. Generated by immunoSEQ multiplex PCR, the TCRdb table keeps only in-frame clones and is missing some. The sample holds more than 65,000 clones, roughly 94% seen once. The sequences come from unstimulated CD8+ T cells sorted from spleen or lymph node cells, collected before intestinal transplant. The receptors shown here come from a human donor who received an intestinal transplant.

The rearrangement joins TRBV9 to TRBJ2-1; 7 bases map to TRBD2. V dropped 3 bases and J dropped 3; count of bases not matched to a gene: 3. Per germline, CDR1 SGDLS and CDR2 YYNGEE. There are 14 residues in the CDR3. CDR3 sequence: CASSAGGDYNEQFF. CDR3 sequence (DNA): TGTGCCAGCAGCGCGGGAGGAGACTACAATGAGCAGTTCTTC.

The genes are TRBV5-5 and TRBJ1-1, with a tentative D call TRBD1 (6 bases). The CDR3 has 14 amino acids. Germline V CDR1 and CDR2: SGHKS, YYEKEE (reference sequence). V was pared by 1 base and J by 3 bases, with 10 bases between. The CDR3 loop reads CASSLNRAYTEAFF. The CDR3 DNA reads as TGTGCCAGCAGCTTGAACAGGGCGTACACTGAAGCTTTCTTT. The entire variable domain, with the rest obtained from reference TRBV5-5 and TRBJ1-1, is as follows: DAGVTQSPTHLIKTRGQQVTLRCSPISGHKSVSWYQQVLGQGPQFIFQYYEKEERGRGNFPDRFSARQFPNYSSELNVNALLLGDSALYLCASSLNRAYTEAFFGQGTRLTVV.